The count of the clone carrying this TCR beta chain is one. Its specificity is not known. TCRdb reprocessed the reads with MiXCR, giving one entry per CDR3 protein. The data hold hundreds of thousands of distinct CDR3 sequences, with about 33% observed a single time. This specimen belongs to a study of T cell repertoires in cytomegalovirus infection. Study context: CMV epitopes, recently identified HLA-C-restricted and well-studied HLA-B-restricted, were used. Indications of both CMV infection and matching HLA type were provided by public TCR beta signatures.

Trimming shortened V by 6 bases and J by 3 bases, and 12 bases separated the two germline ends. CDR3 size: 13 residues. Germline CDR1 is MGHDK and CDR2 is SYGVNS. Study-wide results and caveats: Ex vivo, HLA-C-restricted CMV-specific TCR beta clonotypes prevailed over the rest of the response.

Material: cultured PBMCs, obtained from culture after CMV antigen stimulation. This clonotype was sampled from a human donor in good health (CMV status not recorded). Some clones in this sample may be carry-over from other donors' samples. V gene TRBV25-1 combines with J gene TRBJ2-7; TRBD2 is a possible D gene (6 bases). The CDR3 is CASRPRDFYEQYF. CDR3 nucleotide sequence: TGTGCCAGCAGACCGCGGGACTTCTACGAGCAGTACTTC.